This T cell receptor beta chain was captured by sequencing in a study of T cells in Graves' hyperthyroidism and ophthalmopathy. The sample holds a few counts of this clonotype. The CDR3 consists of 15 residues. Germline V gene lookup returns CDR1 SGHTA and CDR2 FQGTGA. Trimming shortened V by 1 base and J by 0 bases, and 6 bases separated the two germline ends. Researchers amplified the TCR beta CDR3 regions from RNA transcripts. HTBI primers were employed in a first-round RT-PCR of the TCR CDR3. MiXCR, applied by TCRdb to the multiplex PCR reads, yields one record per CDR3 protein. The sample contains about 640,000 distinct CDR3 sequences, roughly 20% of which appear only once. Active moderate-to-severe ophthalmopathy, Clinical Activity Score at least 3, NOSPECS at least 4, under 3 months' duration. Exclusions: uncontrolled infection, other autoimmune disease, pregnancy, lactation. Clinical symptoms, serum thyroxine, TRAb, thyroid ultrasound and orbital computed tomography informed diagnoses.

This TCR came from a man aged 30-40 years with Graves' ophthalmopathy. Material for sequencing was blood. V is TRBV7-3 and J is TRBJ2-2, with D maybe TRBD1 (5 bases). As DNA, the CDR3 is TGTGCCAGCAGCTTAAGGGGCACGAACACCGGGGAGCTGTTTTTT. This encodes CASSLRGTNTGELFF.